Following are 9 T cell receptor beta chains from one sample sequenced in a study of prognosis after radiotherapy for stage I lung cancer. The authors amplified TCR beta CDR3 from genomic DNA using two-round multiplex PCR. Each TRBV and TRBJ gene had its own primer in the first PCR round. TCRdb reprocessed the multiplex PCR reads via MiXCR and lists one record per CDR3 protein. The sample carries tens of thousands of distinct CDR3 sequences, approximately 25% recorded once. The sample was PBMCs, taken before or after stereotactic body radiation therapy (not recorded which). The receptors derive from a donor at least 50 years old with non-small cell lung cancer.

A note on this clonotype: With a far larger clone one base away, a read error is the likely cause. The chain combines TRBV6-4 with TRBJ1-2; D unclear. The CDR3 has 14 residues. Trimming shortened V by 3 bases and J by 6 bases, and 14 bases separated the two germline ends. Per the germline V gene, CDR1 is MRHNA and CDR2 is SNTAGT. Here the CDR3 DNA reads TGTGCCAGCAGTGAAGCGGTGGTTGACGATGGCTACACCTTC. It encodes CASSEAVVDDGYTF.

This clonotype was seen repeatedly, ten times or more. The genes are TRBV7-2 and TRBJ2-2; D remains unclear. Trimming removed 5 bases from V and 1 base from J, with 11 bases in between. The CDR3 consists of 15 residues. Germline V lookup: CDR1 SGHTA, CDR2 FQGNSA. The CDR3 here is CASSIRTGNTGELFF. The CDR3, as DNA: TGTGCCAGCAGCATCCGGACGGGGAACACCGGGGAGCTGTTTTTT. The whole variable domain, filled in from reference TRBV7-2 and TRBJ2-2, reads GAGVSQSPSNKVTEKGKDVELRCDPISGHTALYWYRQSLGQGLEFLIYFQGNSAPDKSGLPSDRFSAERTGGSVSTLTIQRTQQEDSAVYLCASSIRTGNTGELFFGEGSRLTVL.

The chain carries TRBV6-4 and TRBJ2-1; TRBD2 matches 7 bases. Germline CDR1 reads MRHNA; CDR2 reads SNTAGT. The CDR3 is made up of 16 amino acids. V lost 4 bases and J lost 1; bases outside the gene matches: 7. The chain's CDR3 is CASSVSAGVSYNEQFF. CDR3 DNA: TGTGCCAGCAGTGTATCGGCGGGAGTTTCCTACAATGAGCAGTTCTTC.

The chain has TRBV24-1 and TRBJ2-1; D remains ambiguous. The CDR3 length is 15 residues. V was cut by 0 bases and J by 5 bases, with 10 bases left in between. The germline gives CDR1 KGHDR, CDR2 SFDVKD. The CDR3 region has the DNA TGTGCCACCAGTGATTTGCCCTCCAGTCACAATGAGCAGTTCTTC. Residues: CATSDLPSSHNEQFF.

This clonotype was detected many times. This chain joins TRBV29-1 and TRBJ2-3; the D call may be TRBD1 or TRBD2 (5 bases each). V gave up 7 bases and J gave up 5 bases, with 10 bases separating them. Germline loops: CDR1 SQVTM, CDR2 ANQGSEA. The CDR3 is 11 residues long. For the CDR3, the DNA is TGCAGCGGTTATGGGGGAGATACGCAGTATTTT. This encodes CSGYGGDTQYF.

This clonotype was observed many times. The chain carries TRBV28 and TRBJ1-1, with a possible D match to TRBD1 (6 bases). CDR1 and CDR2 from the germline V gene are MDHEN and SYDVKM. Trimming left V 6 bases short and J 0 bases short, with 11 bases between. The CDR3 has 14 amino acids. Here the CDR3 DNA reads TGTGCCAGCAGGGGGGGGGCAGTGAACACTGAAGCTTTCTTT. Protein sequence: CASRGGAVNTEAFF.

Worth noting for this clonotype: A much larger clone sits a single nucleotide away, making a read error possible. The chain has TRBV6-2 or TRBV6-3 and TRBJ2-5; 9 bases fit TRBD2. V lost 5 bases and J lost 5; bases outside the gene matches: 12. The CDR3 length is 16 residues. From germline, CDR1 is MNHEY and CDR2 SVGEGT. The CDR3 nucleotides read TGTGCCAGCAGTCCCATATGGCGGGGGGGCCGGGAGACCCAGTACTTC. Translating it yields CASSPIWRGGRETQYF.

This clonotype occurred many times. The chain employs TRBV20-1 and TRBJ2-1; 14 nucleotides agree with TRBD2. Germline CDR1 DFQATT, CDR2 SNEGSKA (reference sequence). The CDR3 has 17 amino acids. Trimming took 5 bases from V and 9 from J; bases not matched to a gene: 15. The chain's CDR3 is CSADGLAGGPLEGEQFF. The CDR3 DNA follows: TGCAGTGCTGATGGACTAGCGGGAGGCCCCCTGGAAGGTGAGCAGTTCTTC.

About this clonotype itself: At one end the junction does not follow the germline gene, possibly because of a read error. Here the CDR3 reads CDISESGGGPQHEQFF. The CDR3, as DNA: TGTGACATCAGTGAGTCCGGGGGAGGCCCCCAACATGAGCAGTTCTTC. This sequence joins TRBV10-3 and TRBJ2-1, with D possibly TRBD2 on 6 matching bases. The CDR3 length is 16 residues. Per the germline V gene, CDR1 is ENHRY and CDR2 is SYGVKD.